This TCR beta chain appears in the sequencing data of a study of OX40 agonist ivuxolimab in advanced cancers. Sequencing used immunoSEQ multiplex PCR; TCRdb keeps in-frame clones, though not all of them. The table includes tens of thousands of clones, 86% detected once. Trimming left V 1 base short and J 0 bases short, with 10 bases between. From germline, CDR1 is LNHNV and CDR2 YYDKDF (reference sequence). This CDR3 contains 16 residues. On this clone: Its matching antigen is unknown.

Study-level findings and limits: Averaging showed that CD8+ T cells had more expanded clones than CD4+ did.

The source material was CD4+ or CD8+ T cells sorted from blood, sampled in a trial of the OX40 agonist ivuxolimab. The receptor was isolated from an adult with an advanced solid tumor such as melanoma, head and neck, liver or kidney cancer. The gene calls are TRBV15 and TRBJ1-5; D ambiguous. The CDR3 is CATSRGARYSNQPQHF. CDR3 DNA sequence: TGTGCCACCAGCAGAGGGGCAAGGTATAGCAATCAGCCCCAGCATTTT.